Below, 18 T cell receptor beta chains from the same sample are listed, as sequenced in a study of TIL therapy for anti-PD-1-resistant metastatic lung cancer. Sequencing used immunoSEQ v3. Method: immunoSEQ multiplex PCR; TCRdb's copy keeps in-frame clones and lacks some. The sample lists 10,000 to 15,000 clones, 58% occurring once. Time point reported: pre-treatment sample, taken before nivolumab and TIL therapy. The tumor samples were excised metastases, mostly pleural nodules or supraclavicular lymph nodes. Here the sequenced sample was tumor tissue, taken at baseline. The receptors come from a person aged 25 to 85 with non-small cell lung cancer.

The V call is TRBV28, the J call TRBJ2-1, with 9 bases matching TRBD1. The CDR3 is 14 residues long. CDR1 and CDR2 from the germline V gene are MDHEN and SYDVKM. The V and J ends lost 4 bases and 8 bases, in that order; junction bases with no gene match: 6. The CDR3 spells CASSSPRTGDEQFF. In DNA form, the CDR3 reads TGTGCCAGCAGTTCCCCACGGACAGGGGATGAGCAGTTCTTC.

The chain carries TRBV5-6 and TRBJ1-1, with 7 positions matching TRBD1. This CDR3 has 14 amino acids. Germline-derived CDR1 and CDR2 are SGHDT and YYEEEE. The V gene end was trimmed by 4 bases and the J gene end by 0 bases; junction bases not matched to a gene: 3. The CDR3 DNA reads TGTGCCAGCAGCCGGGACAGCTTGAACACTGAAGCTTTCTTT. As protein: CASSRDSLNTEAFF.

The V gene is TRBV11-2, the J gene TRBJ2-5; tentatively, D is TRBD1 (5 bases). V lost 4 bases to trimming and J lost 9 bases, with 9 bases between them. The CDR3 loop spans 11 amino acids. The germline V gene has CDR1 SGHAT and CDR2 FQNNGV. The CDR3 DNA is TGTGCCAGCAGCTCGCAGGGTTCCCAGTACTTC. Protein product: CASSSQGSQYF. The entire variable domain, with the rest obtained from reference TRBV11-2 and TRBJ2-5, is as follows: EAGVAQSPRYKIIEKRQSVAFWCNPISGHATLYWYQQILGQGPKLLIQFQNNGVVDDSQLPKDRFSAERLKGVDSTLKIQPAKLEDSAVYLCASSSQGSQYFGPGTRLLVL.

The chain recombines TRBV12-5 with TRBJ2-7, with D possibly being TRBD2 (5 bases). Trimming pared 5 bases from V and 4 bases from J, leaving 15 bases between. CDR3 length equals 14 residues. CDR1 and CDR2 (germline): LGHNT, FRNRAP. The DNA for the CDR3 is TGTGCTAGTGGTGCAGACGGGGTGTTTTACGAGCAGTACTTC. Translating it yields CASGADGVFYEQYF.

This clone counts as medium-sized. The V gene is TRBV6-5, the J gene TRBJ1-6; 8 bases fit TRBD1. Trimming cost V 2 bases and J 9 bases; bases outside gene matches: 3. Germline CDR1 MNHEY, CDR2 SVGAGI. CDR3 length equals 14 residues. CDR3 nucleotide sequence: TGTGCCAGCAGTTACGACAGGGGACCTTCACCCCTCCACTTT. Amino acids: CASSYDRGPSPLHF.

This clone showed up just a few times. This sequence joins TRBV11-2 and TRBJ1-1; a weak D match, TRBD1 (5 bases). The length of the CDR3 is 14 residues. V lost 3 bases and J lost 5, with 13 bases in between. Germline CDR1 is SGHAT and CDR2 is FQNNGV. In DNA, the CDR3 is TGTGCCAGCAGCTTGGGAGGATGGGGGACTGAAGCTTTCTTT. Amino acid sequence: CASSLGGWGTEAFF. Variable domain in full (rest from reference TRBV11-2 and TRBJ1-1): EAGVAQSPRYKIIEKRQSVAFWCNPISGHATLYWYQQILGQGPKLLIQFQNNGVVDDSQLPKDRFSAERLKGVDSTLKIQPAKLEDSAVYLCASSLGGWGTEAFFGQGTRLTVV.

This chain joins TRBV6-5 and TRBJ2-3; unclear D gene. CDR3 length equals 15 residues. Trimming took 2 bases from V and 5 from J, leaving 14 bases between them. Germline V gene data show CDR1 as MNHEY and CDR2 as SVGAGI. The CDR3 sequence is CASSYAHKKEDTQYF. The CDR3 nucleotides are TGTGCCAGCAGTTACGCACACAAAAAGGAAGATACGCAGTATTTT.

The V call is TRBV24-1, the J call TRBJ2-2; D possibly corresponds to TRBD2 (5 bases). The CDR3 covers 16 residues. Germline CDR1 reads KGHDR; CDR2 reads SFDVKD. V was pared by 2 bases and J by 6 bases, with 15 bases between. The CDR3 DNA reads TGTGCCACCAGTGATTCTGGACTTATCAGTGCCGGGGAGCTGTTTTTT. It codes for CATSDSGLISAGELFF.

V and J are TRBV7-8 and TRBJ2-7; 8 nucleotides align to TRBD2. The CDR3 spans 12 residues. V lost 5 bases to trimming and J lost 9 bases; unmatched junction nucleotides: 6. The V gene's germline CDR1 is SGHVS and CDR2 FQNEAQ. CDR3 nucleotides: TGTGCCAGCAGCCCACGGGGGGGGAGGCAGTACTTC. It encodes CASSPRGGRQYF. Filled out from reference TRBV7-8 and TRBJ2-7, the complete variable domain reads GAGVSQSPRYKVAKRGQDVALRCDPISGHVSLFWYQQALGQGPEFLTYFQNEAQLDKSGLPSDRFFAERPEGSVSTLKIQRTQQEDSAVYLCASSPRGGRQYFGPGTRLTVT.

V usage is TRBV7-2 and J usage is TRBJ2-1; no clear D. V dropped 5 bases and J dropped 10 bases, with 9 bases sitting between them. CDR1 is SGHTA and CDR2 is FQGNSA in the germline V gene. CDR3 size: 11 residues. Here the CDR3 reads CASSRQREQFF. In DNA form, the CDR3 reads TGTGCCAGCAGCCGGCAGAGGGAGCAGTTCTTC.

The chain is built from TRBV11-1 and TRBJ1-2; D unclear. The CDR3 spans 14 residues. V lost 8 bases, J lost 8 bases, and 21 bases lay in between. Looked up from germline, CDR1 is SGHAT and CDR2 is FQDESV (reference sequence). The CDR3 sequence is CASLDPFRLGGYTF. The CDR3 DNA reads TGTGCCAGCTTGGATCCCTTCAGGCTGGGGGGCTACACCTTC.

Within the sample, this clone is medium-sized. The V gene is TRBV18, the J gene TRBJ1-1; no reliable D call. The V end lost 3 bases, the J end lost 1 base, and 9 bases lay between the germline ends. Germline V gene data show CDR1 as KGHSH and CDR2 as LQKENI. The length of the CDR3 is 14 residues. The CDR3 here is CASSPPGGNTEAFF. The CDR3 DNA sequence: TGTGCCAGCTCACCCCCGGGTGGGAACACTGAAGCTTTCTTT.

The chain employs TRBV9 and TRBJ1-6; 10 bases fit TRBD1. The CDR3 spans 16 residues. Trimming removed 2 bases from V and 8 bases from J; junction bases left unmatched: 7. Germline V gene lookup returns CDR1 SGDLS and CDR2 YYNGEE. The CDR3 sequence is CASSVTDRGLYSPLHF. CDR3 DNA sequence: TGTGCCAGCAGCGTTACTGACAGGGGGCTTTATTCACCCCTCCACTTT. The full variable domain, rest sourced from reference TRBV9 and TRBJ1-6, is DSGVTQTPKHLITATGQRVTLRCSPRSGDLSVYWYQQSLDQGLQFLIQYYNGEERAKGNILERFSAQQFPDLHSELNLSSLELGDSALYFCASSVTDRGLYSPLHFGNGTRLTVT.

V and J are TRBV11-3 and TRBJ2-3; D is undetermined. Per germline, CDR1 SGHNT and CDR2 YENEEA. The CDR3 has 13 amino acids. The V end was cut by 1 base, the J end by 4 bases, with 6 bases between. CDR3 nucleotides: TGTGCCAGCAGCTTAGCCGGGTCAGATACGCAGTATTTT. Amino acids: CASSLAGSDTQYF.

This chain links TRBV10-3 with TRBJ2-3, with no clear D. This CDR3 spans 15 amino acids. Germline V gives CDR1 ENHRY, CDR2 SYGVKD. V was clipped by 4 bases and J by 0 bases, with 11 bases between them. The CDR3 reads CAISVGLASTDTQYF. The CDR3 coding sequence is TGTGCCATCAGTGTGGGCCTGGCTAGCACAGATACGCAGTATTTT.

J is TRBJ1-3 and V is TRBV29-1, with 11 bases aligning to TRBD1. This CDR3 contains 16 residues. The V gene end was trimmed by 4 bases and the J gene end by 3 bases; junction bases not matched to a gene: 8. Germline assignment: CDR1 SQVTM and CDR2 ANQGSEA. The DNA of the CDR3 is TGCAGCGTTGCTCGTGGACAGGGGGCTTATGGAAACACCATATATTTT. Residues: CSVARGQGAYGNTIYF.

The genes are TRBV27 and TRBJ2-3; D possibly corresponds to TRBD1 (6 bases). Trimming shortened V by 3 bases and J by 2 bases, and 12 bases separated the two germline ends. The CDR3 consists of 15 residues. Per germline, CDR1 MNHEY and CDR2 SMNVEV (reference sequence). The CDR3 spells CASSLTGTFTDTQYF. CDR3 bases: TGTGCCAGCAGTTTGACTGGGACATTCACAGATACGCAGTATTTT.

V usage is TRBV30 and J usage is TRBJ1-5; no clear D. The V gene's germline CDR1 is GTSNPN and CDR2 SVGIG (reference sequence). The CDR3 sequence is 12 residues long. Trimming stripped 0 bases from V and 4 bases from J, with 4 bases between. The CDR3 DNA reads as TGTGCCTGGAGTGTGGAGAATCAGCCCCAGCATTTT. Translation: CAWSVENQPQHF.